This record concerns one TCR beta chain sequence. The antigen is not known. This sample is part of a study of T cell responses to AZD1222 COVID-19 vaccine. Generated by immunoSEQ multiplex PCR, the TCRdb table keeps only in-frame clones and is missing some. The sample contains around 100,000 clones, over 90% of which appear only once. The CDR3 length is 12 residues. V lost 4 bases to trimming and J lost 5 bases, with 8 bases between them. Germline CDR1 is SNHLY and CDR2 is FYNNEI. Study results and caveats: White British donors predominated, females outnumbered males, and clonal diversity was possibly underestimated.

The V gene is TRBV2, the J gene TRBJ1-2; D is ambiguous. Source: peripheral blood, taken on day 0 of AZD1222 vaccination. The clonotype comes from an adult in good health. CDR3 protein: CASSGRPYGYTF. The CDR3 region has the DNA TGTGCCAGCAGTGGCCGGCCGTATGGCTACACCTTC.